This T cell receptor beta chain was documented in a study of blood T cell repertoires in COVID-19. Sequenced by immunoSEQ multiplex PCR; TCRdb stores in-frame clones only, minus some. The sample yields under 95,000 clones, about three quarters seen once. In this sample, this clone turned up a few times. The junction had 4 bases not matched to a gene; V was cut back by 3 bases and J by 3 bases. The germline CDR1 and CDR2 sequences are SNHLY and FYNNEI. The length of the CDR3 is 16 residues. The chain employs TRBV2 and TRBJ2-3; 12 bases agree with TRBD2. This clonotype originated in a man in his forties or fifties with active or convalescent COVID-19. The source material was peripheral blood. The DNA of the CDR3 is TGTGCCAGCAGTGACCCTAGCGGGGGGGCAACAGATACGCAGTATTTT. This encodes CASSDPSGGATDTQYF.